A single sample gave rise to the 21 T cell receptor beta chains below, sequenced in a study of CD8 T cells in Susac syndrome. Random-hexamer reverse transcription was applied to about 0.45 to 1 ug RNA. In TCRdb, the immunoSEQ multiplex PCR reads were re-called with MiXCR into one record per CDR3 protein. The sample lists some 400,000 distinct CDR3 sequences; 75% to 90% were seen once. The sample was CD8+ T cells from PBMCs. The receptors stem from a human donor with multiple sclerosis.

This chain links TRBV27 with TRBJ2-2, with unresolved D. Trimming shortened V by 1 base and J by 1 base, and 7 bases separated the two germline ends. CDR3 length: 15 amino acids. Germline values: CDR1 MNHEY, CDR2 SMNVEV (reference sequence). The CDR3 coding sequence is TGTGCCAGCAGTTTATTTGGGGAGAACACCGGGGAGCTGTTTTTT. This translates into CASSLFGENTGELFF.

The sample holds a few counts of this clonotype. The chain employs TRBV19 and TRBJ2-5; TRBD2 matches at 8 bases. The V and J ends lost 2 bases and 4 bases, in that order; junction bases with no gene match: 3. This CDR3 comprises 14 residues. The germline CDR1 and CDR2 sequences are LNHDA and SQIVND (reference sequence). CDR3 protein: CASSITGGVETQYF. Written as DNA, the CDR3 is TGTGCCAGTAGTATAACGGGAGGGGTAGAGACCCAGTACTTC.

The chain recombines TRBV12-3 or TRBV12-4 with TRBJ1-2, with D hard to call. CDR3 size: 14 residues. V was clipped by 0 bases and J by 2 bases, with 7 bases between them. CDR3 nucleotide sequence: TGTGCCAGCAGTTTAGCCCAGGACAACTATGGCTACACCTTC. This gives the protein CASSLAQDNYGYTF.

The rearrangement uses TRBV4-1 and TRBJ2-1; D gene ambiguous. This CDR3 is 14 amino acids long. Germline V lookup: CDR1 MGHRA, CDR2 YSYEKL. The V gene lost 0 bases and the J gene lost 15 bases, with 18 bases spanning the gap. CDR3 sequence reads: CASSQESVPEVRFF. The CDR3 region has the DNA TGCGCCAGCAGCCAAGAATCCGTACCCGAGGTTCGGTTCTTC.

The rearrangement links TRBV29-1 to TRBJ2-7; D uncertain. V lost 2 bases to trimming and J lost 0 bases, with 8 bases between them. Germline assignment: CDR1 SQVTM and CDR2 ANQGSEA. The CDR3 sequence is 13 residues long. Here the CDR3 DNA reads TGCAGCGTTGAACAAGTAAACTCCTACGAGCAGTACTTC. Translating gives CSVEQVNSYEQYF.

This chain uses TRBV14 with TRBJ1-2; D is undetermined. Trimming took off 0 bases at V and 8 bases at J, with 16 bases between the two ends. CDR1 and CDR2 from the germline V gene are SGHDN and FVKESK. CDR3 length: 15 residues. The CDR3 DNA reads TGTGCCAGCAGCCAAGAATCGGAAGGCCCGTGGGGCTACACCTTC. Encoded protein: CASSQESEGPWGYTF.

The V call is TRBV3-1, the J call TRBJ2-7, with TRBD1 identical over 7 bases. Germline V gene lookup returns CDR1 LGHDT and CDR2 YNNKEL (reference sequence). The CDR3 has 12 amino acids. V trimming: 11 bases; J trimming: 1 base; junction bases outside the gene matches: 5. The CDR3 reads CAFGQDSYEQYF. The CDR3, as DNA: TGTGCCTTCGGACAGGATTCCTACGAGCAGTACTTC.

CDR3 loop: CAWSVSVGDYGYTF. DNA for the CDR3: TGTGCCTGGAGTGTAAGCGTCGGAGACTATGGCTACACCTTC. The J gene is TRBJ1-2, the V gene TRBV30; D ambiguous. This CDR3 comprises 14 residues. The germline gives CDR1 GTSNPN, CDR2 SVGIG (reference sequence). The germline V and J ends were trimmed by 0 bases and 3 bases, with 11 bases remaining between them.

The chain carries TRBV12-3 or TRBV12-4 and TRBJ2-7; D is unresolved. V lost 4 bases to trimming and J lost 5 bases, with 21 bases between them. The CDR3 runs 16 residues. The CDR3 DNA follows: TGTGCCAGCAGTTACACTATTGGACGGCGGTCTGACGAGCAGTACTTC. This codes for CASSYTIGRRSDEQYF.

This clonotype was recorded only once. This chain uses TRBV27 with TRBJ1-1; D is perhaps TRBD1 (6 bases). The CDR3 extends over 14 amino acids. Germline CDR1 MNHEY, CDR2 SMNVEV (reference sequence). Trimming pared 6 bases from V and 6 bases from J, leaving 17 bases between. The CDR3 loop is CASRGGLGFPEAFF. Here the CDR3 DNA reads TGTGCCAGCAGGGGGGGGCTGGGGTTTCCTGAAGCTTTCTTT.

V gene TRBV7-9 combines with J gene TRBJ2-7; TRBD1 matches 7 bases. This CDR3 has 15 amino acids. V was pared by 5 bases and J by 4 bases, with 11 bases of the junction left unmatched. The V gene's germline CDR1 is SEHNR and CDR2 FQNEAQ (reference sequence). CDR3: CASSQSTGLGYEQYF. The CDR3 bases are TGTGCCAGCAGCCAGTCGACAGGGCTTGGGTACGAGCAGTACTTC.

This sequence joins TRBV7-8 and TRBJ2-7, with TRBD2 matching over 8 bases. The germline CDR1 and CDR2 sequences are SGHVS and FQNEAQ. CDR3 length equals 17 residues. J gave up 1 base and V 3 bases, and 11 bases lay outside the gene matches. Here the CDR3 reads CASSLKYGLAGSYEQYF. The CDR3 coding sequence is TGTGCCAGCAGCTTGAAGTACGGGCTAGCGGGTTCCTACGAGCAGTACTTC.

The CDR3 nucleotides are TGTGCCAGCAGTTGGGGACAGGGAGACGGCTACACCTTC. Translation: CASSWGQGDGYTF. This chain connects TRBV6-5 to TRBJ1-2; TRBD1 agrees at 9 bases. CDR1 MNHEY and CDR2 SVGAGI come from the germline V gene. This CDR3 is 13 amino acids long. V lost 4 bases, J lost 8 bases, and 5 bases stayed unmatched.

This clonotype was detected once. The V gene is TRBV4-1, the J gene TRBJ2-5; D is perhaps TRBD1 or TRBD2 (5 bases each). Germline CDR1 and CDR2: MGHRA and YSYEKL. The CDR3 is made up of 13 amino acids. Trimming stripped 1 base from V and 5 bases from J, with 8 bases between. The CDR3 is CASSQAGRETQYF. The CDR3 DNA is TGCGCCAGCAGCCAAGCGGGACGGGAGACCCAGTACTTC.

CDR3 loop: CASSEPAPYEQYF. The CDR3 DNA reads TGTGCCAGCAGTGAACCCGCTCCCTACGAGCAGTACTTC. V gene TRBV6-1 combines with J gene TRBJ2-7; D is uncertain. CDR1 MNHNS and CDR2 SASEGT come from the germline V gene. Trimming cost V 2 bases and J 2 bases, with 7 bases left between them. This CDR3 is 13 amino acids long.

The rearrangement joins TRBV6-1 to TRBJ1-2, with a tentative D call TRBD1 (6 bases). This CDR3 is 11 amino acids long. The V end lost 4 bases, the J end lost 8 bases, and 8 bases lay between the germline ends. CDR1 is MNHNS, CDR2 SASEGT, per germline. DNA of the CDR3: TGTGCCAGCAGTGCCGGGGGCGGCTACACCTTC. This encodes CASSAGGGYTF.

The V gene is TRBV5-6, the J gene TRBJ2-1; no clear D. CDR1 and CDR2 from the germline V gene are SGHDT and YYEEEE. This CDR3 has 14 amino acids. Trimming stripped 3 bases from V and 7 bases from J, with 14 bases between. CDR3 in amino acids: CASSSEIPGNEQFF. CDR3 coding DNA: TGTGCCAGCAGCTCCGAAATCCCCGGGAATGAGCAGTTCTTC.

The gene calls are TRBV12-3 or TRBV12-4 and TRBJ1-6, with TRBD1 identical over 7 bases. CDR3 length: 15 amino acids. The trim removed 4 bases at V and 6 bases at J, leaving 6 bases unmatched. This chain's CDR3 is CASSSDREGNSPLHF. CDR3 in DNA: TGTGCCAGCAGTTCCGACAGGGAGGGTAATTCACCCCTCCACTTT.

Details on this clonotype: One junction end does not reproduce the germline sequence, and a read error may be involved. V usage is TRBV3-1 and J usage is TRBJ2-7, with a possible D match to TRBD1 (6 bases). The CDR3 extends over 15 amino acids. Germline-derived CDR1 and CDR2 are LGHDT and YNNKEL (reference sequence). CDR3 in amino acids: CASSQMDSWSYEQYF. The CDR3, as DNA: TGCGCCAGCAGCCAGATGGACAGTTGGAGCTACGAGCAGTACTTC.

The CDR3 sequence: CSARGTSEMAYEQYF. In DNA form, the CDR3 reads TGCAGTGCTAGAGGGACTAGCGAAATGGCCTACGAGCAGTACTTC. This chain connects TRBV20-1 to TRBJ2-7, with 9 bases fitting TRBD2. Unmatched junction bases numbered 6, after V lost 1 base and J lost 2 bases. The germline CDR1 and CDR2 sequences are DFQATT and SNEGSKA (reference sequence). The CDR3 has 15 residues.

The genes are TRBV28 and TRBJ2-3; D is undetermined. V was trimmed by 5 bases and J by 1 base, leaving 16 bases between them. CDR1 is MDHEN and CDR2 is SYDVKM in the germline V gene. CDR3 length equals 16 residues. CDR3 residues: CASSVYGPTGTDTQYF. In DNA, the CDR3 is TGTGCCAGCAGTGTTTACGGCCCAACGGGCACAGATACGCAGTATTTT.